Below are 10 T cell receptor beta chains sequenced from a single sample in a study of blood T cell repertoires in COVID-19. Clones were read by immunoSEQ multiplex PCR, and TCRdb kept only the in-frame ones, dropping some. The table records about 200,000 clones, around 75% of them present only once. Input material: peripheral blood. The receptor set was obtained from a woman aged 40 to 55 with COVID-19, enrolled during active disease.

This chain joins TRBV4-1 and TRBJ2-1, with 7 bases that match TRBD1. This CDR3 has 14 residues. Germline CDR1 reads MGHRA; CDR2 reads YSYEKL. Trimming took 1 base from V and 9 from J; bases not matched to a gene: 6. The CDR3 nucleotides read TGCGCCAGCAGCCAAGTGAGGGGGCTCGGTGAGCAGTTCTTC. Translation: CASSQVRGLGEQFF.

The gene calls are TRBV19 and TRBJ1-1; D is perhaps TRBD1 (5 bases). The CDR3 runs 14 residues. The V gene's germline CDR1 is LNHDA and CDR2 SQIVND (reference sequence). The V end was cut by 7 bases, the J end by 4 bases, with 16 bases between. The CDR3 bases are TGTGCCAGTATTACCGTGGGTACAGGCACTGAAGCTTTCTTT. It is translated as CASITVGTGTEAFF.

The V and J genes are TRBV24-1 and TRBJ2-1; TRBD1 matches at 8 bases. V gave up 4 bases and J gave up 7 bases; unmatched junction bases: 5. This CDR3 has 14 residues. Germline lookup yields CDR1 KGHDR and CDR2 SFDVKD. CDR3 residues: CATSDLRTGNEQFF. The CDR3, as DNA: TGTGCCACCAGTGACCTGAGGACAGGGAATGAGCAGTTCTTC.

The CDR3 is CASSQNIGTEYGYTF. The CDR3 nucleotides read TGTGCCAGCAGCCAGAATATAGGGACAGAATATGGCTACACCTTC. This rearrangement joins TRBV14 to TRBJ1-2, with 7 nucleotides matching TRBD1. Germline V gene sequence: CDR1 SGHDN, CDR2 FVKESK. This CDR3 has 15 residues. V was clipped by 3 bases and J by 5 bases; unmatched bases: 9.

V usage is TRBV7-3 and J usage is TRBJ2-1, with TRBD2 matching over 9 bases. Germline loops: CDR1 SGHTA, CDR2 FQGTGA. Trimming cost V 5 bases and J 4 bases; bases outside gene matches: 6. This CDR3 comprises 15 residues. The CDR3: CASSPHSGGYNEQFF. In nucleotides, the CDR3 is TGTGCCAGCAGCCCGCACAGCGGGGGGTACAATGAGCAGTTCTTC.

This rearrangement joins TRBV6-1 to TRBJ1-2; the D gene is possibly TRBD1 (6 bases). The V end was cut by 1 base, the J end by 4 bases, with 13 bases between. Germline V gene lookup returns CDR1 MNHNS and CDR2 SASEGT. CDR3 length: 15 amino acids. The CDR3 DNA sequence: TGTGCCAGCAGTGAAGGACAGGTTTATATCTATGGCTACACCTTC. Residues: CASSEGQVYIYGYTF.

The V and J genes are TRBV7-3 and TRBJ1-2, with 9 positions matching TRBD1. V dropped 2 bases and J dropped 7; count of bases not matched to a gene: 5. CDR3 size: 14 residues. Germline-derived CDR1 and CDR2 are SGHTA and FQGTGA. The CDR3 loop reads CASSLVGTGSGYTF. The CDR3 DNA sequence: TGTGCCAGCAGCTTAGTTGGGACAGGGAGTGGCTACACCTTC.

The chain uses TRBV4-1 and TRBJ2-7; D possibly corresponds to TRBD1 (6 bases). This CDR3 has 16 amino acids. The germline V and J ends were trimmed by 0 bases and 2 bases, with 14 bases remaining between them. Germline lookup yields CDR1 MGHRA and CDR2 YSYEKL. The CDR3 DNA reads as TGCGCCAGCAGCCAAGATCCACAGGGTCCTACCTACGAGCAGTACTTC. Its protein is CASSQDPQGPTYEQYF.

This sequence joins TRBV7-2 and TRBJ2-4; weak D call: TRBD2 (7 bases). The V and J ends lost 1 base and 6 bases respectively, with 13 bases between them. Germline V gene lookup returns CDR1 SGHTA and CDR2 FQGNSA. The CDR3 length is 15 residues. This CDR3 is CASSLGQGGGNIQYF. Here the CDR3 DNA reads TGTGCCAGCAGCTTAGGTCAGGGAGGGGGAAACATTCAGTACTTC.

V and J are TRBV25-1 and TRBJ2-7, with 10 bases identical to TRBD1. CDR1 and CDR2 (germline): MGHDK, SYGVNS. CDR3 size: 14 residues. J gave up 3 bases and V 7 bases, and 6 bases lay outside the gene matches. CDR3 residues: CASTRQGANYEQYF. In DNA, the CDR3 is TGTGCCAGCACTCGACAGGGGGCCAACTACGAGCAGTACTTC.